The 16 T cell receptor beta chains in this list originate from one sample, sequenced in a study of CD8 T cells in ankylosing spondylitis. TCRdb reanalysed the 5' RACE reads using MiXCR and keeps one entry per CDR3 protein. The sample includes 30,000 to 45,000 distinct CDR3 sequences, around 15% of them seen just once. Specimen: synovial fluid, either unsorted or a sorted T cell fraction (not recorded which). The source of these receptors is a male donor with ankylosing spondylitis.

This clonotype has at least ten counts. V and J are TRBV5-6 and TRBJ2-7; D ambiguous. The CDR3 runs to 19 residues. Trimming shortened V by 6 bases and J by 4 bases, and 32 bases separated the two germline ends. Germline V gives CDR1 SGHDT, CDR2 YYEEEE. CDR3 region: CASNMRGPRNLVSPYEQYF. CDR3 DNA sequence: TGTGCCAGCAACATGAGAGGACCCCGAAACCTGGTGAGTCCGTACGAGCAGTACTTC.

This clonotype was seen repeatedly, ten times or more. The genes are TRBV19 and TRBJ2-1; no reliable D call. The CDR3 consists of 16 residues. CDR1 and CDR2 (germline): LNHDA, SQIVND (reference sequence). Trimming shortened V by 3 bases and J by 0 bases, and 12 bases separated the two germline ends. The CDR3 DNA is TGTGCCAGTAGTATCGGGTGGGGAAGCTCCTACAATGAGCAGTTCTTC. Its translation: CASSIGWGSSYNEQFF.

This clonotype was seen a handful of times. The chain carries TRBV10-3 and TRBJ2-1; D remains unclear. The CDR3 contains 14 residues. Germline loops: CDR1 ENHRY, CDR2 SYGVKD. The V and J ends lost 0 bases and 2 bases respectively, with 5 bases between them. CDR3 sequence (DNA): TGTGCCATCAGTGAGTCGGATCCCTACAATGAGCAGTTCTTC. Translating it yields CAISESDPYNEQFF.

This clonotype has ten or more counts. V gene TRBV20-1 combines with J gene TRBJ2-7; perhaps TRBD1 as D (5 bases). Trimming pared 7 bases from V and 1 base from J, leaving 11 bases between. The CDR3 has 12 residues. Germline V lookup: CDR1 DFQATT, CDR2 SNEGSKA (reference sequence). CDR3 DNA: TGCAGTGGCGGAAGGGGTTCCTACGAGCAGTACTTC. This gives the protein CSGGRGSYEQYF.

This clonotype has a handful of counts. V is TRBV25-1 and J is TRBJ2-1, with D tentatively TRBD1 (5 bases). The CDR3 is 16 amino acids. Germline loops: CDR1 MGHDK, CDR2 SYGVNS. Trimming left V 5 bases short and J 2 bases short, with 16 bases between. The CDR3 is CASSPKGIRPYNEQFF. The CDR3, as DNA: TGTGCCAGCAGTCCAAAGGGGATCCGGCCCTACAATGAGCAGTTCTTC.

The chain links TRBV28 to TRBJ1-2; D gene unclear. The V gene lost 2 bases and the J gene lost 0 bases, with 7 bases spanning the gap. CDR3 length: 14 amino acids. Germline lookup yields CDR1 MDHEN and CDR2 SYDVKM. The CDR3 coding sequence is TGTGCCAGCAGTTTACAGATCACTAACTATGGCTACACCTTC. Translating it yields CASSLQITNYGYTF.

V usage is TRBV27 and J usage is TRBJ2-5, with 8 bases matching TRBD1. The length of the CDR3 is 13 residues. V dropped 6 bases and J dropped 5; count of bases not matched to a gene: 5. The germline V gene encodes CDR1 MNHEY and CDR2 SMNVEV (reference sequence). The CDR3 is CASRRTGGETQYF. CDR3 nucleotides: TGTGCCAGCAGACGCACAGGGGGTGAGACCCAGTACTTC.

This clonotype was detected many times. The chain employs TRBV28 and TRBJ2-3; 8 bases agree with TRBD1. This CDR3 is 15 amino acids long. V lost 6 bases to trimming and J lost 2 bases; unmatched junction nucleotides: 7. Germline CDR1 is MDHEN and CDR2 is SYDVKM. In DNA, the CDR3 is TGTGCCAGCAGCCTCGGGACAGGACACACAGATACGCAGTATTTT. This sequence encodes CASSLGTGHTDTQYF.

The chain combines TRBV4-1 with TRBJ2-1; D tentatively fits TRBD1 or TRBD2 (5 bases each). CDR1 and CDR2 (germline): MGHRA, YSYEKL. Trimming pared 1 base from V and 7 bases from J, leaving 11 bases between. The CDR3 is 14 amino acids. CDR3 coding DNA: TGCGCCAGCAGCCAAGGAAGAGGGGAGAATGAGCAGTTCTTC. It specifies CASSQGRGENEQFF.

Only a few counts were recorded for this clonotype. Here the CDR3 DNA reads TGTGCCAGCAGTTGGACAGCGGTCTCCTACGAGCAGTACTTC. It yields the protein CASSWTAVSYEQYF. This chain connects TRBV27 to TRBJ2-7, with D possibly TRBD1 on 6 matching bases. CDR1 and CDR2 (germline): MNHEY, SMNVEV (reference sequence). V lost 4 bases and J 0 bases, leaving 10 bases between the germline ends. There are 14 residues in the CDR3.

This clonotype was counted ten times or more. The CDR3 reads CASSQDTTGLYGNTIYF. The CDR3 DNA reads as TGCGCCAGCAGCCAAGACACGACAGGGCTGTACGGAAACACCATATATTTT. The gene calls are TRBV4-3 and TRBJ1-3; the match to TRBD1 covers 7 bases. V gave up 0 bases and J gave up 4 bases; unmatched junction bases: 9. CDR1 and CDR2 (germline): LGHNA, YSLEER. The CDR3 has 17 residues.

The chain links TRBV6-1 to TRBJ2-1; D is uncertain. V was shortened by 6 bases and J by 0 bases, with 12 bases between the two germline ends. The CDR3 extends over 15 amino acids. Per germline, CDR1 MNHNS and CDR2 SASEGT. The CDR3 region has the DNA TGTGCCAGCAGCCGAGTTGAGAGCTCCTACAATGAGCAGTTCTTC. Its translation is CASSRVESSYNEQFF.

This clonotype was counted a few times. The V call is TRBV4-1, the J call TRBJ2-5; tentative D call: TRBD1 (6 bases). Per germline, CDR1 MGHRA and CDR2 YSYEKL. The V end lost 1 base, the J end lost 5 bases, and 11 bases lay between the germline ends. This CDR3 has 14 residues. This CDR3 reads CASSQGDTAETQYF. The CDR3, as DNA: TGCGCCAGCAGCCAAGGGGACACGGCGGAGACCCAGTACTTC.

The sample holds many counts of this clonotype. CDR3 protein: CASSSPTKNYGYTF. The CDR3 nucleotides read TGTGCCAGCAGCTCCCCGACAAAGAACTATGGCTACACCTTC. This chain connects TRBV13 to TRBJ1-2; D call uncertain. There are 14 residues in the CDR3. CDR1 is PRHDT, CDR2 FYEKMQ, per germline (reference sequence). Deletions cut 4 bases from V and 2 bases from J, with 11 bases between.

The V gene is TRBV7-9, the J gene TRBJ2-1, with TRBD2 matching over 9 bases. Unmatched junction bases numbered 9, after V lost 3 bases and J lost 0 bases. The CDR3 covers 18 residues. Germline V gene data show CDR1 as SEHNR and CDR2 as FQNEAQ (reference sequence). The CDR3 spells CASSLGRGRALSYNEQFF. The DNA of the CDR3 is TGTGCCAGCAGCTTGGGTCGCGGGAGGGCCCTCTCCTACAATGAGCAGTTCTTC.

The chain employs TRBV7-8 and TRBJ2-7; D gene ambiguous. The V gene lost 3 bases and the J gene lost 5 bases, with 11 bases spanning the gap. This CDR3 has 13 residues. Germline CDR1 is SGHVS and CDR2 is FQNEAQ. CDR3 DNA: TGTGCCAGCAGCTTGGTTGTGTGGGACGAGCAGTACTTC. It is translated as CASSLVVWDEQYF. Full variable domain (missing parts from reference TRBV7-8 and TRBJ2-7): GAGVSQSPRYKVAKRGQDVALRCDPISGHVSLFWYQQALGQGPEFLTYFQNEAQLDKSGLPSDRFFAERPEGSVSTLKIQRTQQEDSAVYLCASSLVVWDEQYFGPGTRLTVT.